This TCR beta chain was profiled in a study of regulatory T cells in long-lasting Graves disease. Time point given: newly diagnosed GD, antithyroid drugs for less than 3 months. From PBMCs, RNA was extracted and then used to make the TCR library. Assembly of TCR beta libraries relied on iRepertoire HTBI primers together with Arm-PCR of CDR3 regions. TCRdb reprocessed the multiplex PCR reads with MiXCR, giving one entry per CDR3 protein. The sample yields 550,000 or so distinct CDR3 sequences, 12% seen once. Germline V lookup: CDR1 GTSNPN, CDR2 SVGIG (reference sequence). CDR3 length equals 16 residues. V lost 4 bases and J 5 bases, leaving 21 bases between the germline ends. This clonotype was observed a handful of times. The same specimen was also included in a second study, on T cells in Graves' hyperthyroidism and ophthalmopathy.

This receptor was obtained from a woman aged 25 to 45 with Graves disease. The chain employs TRBV30 and TRBJ2-1; a possible D gene is TRBD1 (5 bases). Specimen: peripheral blood mononuclear cells (PBMCs), collected at new diagnosis, from a patient treated with antithyroid drugs. CDR3 protein: CAWTLLGRVGDNEQFF. The CDR3 DNA reads as TGTGCCTGGACCCTCCTCGGCAGGGTCGGCGACAATGAGCAGTTCTTC.